The rows below give T cell receptor beta chains drawn from one sample of a study of blood T cell repertoires in COVID-19. Sequencing used immunoSEQ multiplex PCR; TCRdb keeps in-frame clones, though not all of them. The sample yields roughly 180,000 clones, around 79% seen once. Specimen: peripheral blood. The source is a man between 60 and 75 years old with active or convalescent COVID-19. Both conserved end residues are part of each CDR3. D genes are given only for firm matches.

j_call,v_call,d_call,cdr3_aa
TRBJ2-7,TRBV28,-,CASSSLPYEQYF
TRBJ1-3,TRBV2,-,CASSRVENTIYF
TRBJ2-5,TRBV2,TRBD1,CASSPGQGGQETQYF
TRBJ1-1,TRBV10-2,-,CASSFEVGEAFF
TRBJ2-7,TRBV18,-,CASSSAAGSPYEQYF
TRBJ2-3,TRBV5-1,-,CASSLNAGFRDTQYF
TRBJ2-5,TRBV19,TRBD2,CASSWTSRETQYF
TRBJ1-4,TRBV5-6,-,CASSKSSRPNEKLFF
TRBJ1-5,TRBV2,TRBD1,CASSDLDPGQSNQPQHF
TRBJ2-1,TRBV19,-,CASLGASSSYNEQFF
TRBJ2-1,TRBV3-1/TRBV3-2,TRBD2,CATSRGSSYNEQFF
TRBJ1-5,TRBV28,-,CATTAGGNQPQHF
TRBJ1-5,TRBV16,TRBD1,CASSPWTGGTYGNQPQHF
TRBJ2-7,TRBV4-3,-,CASSQDREGLSEQYF
TRBJ2-7,TRBV7-9,TRBD2,CASRPGLAGAQYYEQYF
TRBJ1-2,TRBV29-1,-,CSVEEDRPGYTF
TRBJ2-2,TRBV18,-,CASSNTGSANTGELFF
TRBJ2-7,TRBV28,TRBD2,CASSLETSPVPYF
TRBJ2-3,TRBV30,TRBD1,CARRTGSTDTQYF
TRBJ2-3,TRBV11-3,TRBD2,CASSSQTSGRQYF
TRBJ2-7,TRBV7-3,TRBD1,CASSLGGARQGYEQYF
TRBJ2-5,TRBV5-1,-,CASSSLIDGRGETQYF
TRBJ2-3,TRBV5-1,-,CASSLNTASTDTQYF
TRBJ2-2,TRBV24-1,TRBD1,CATGGTGGLAGELFF
TRBJ2-7,TRBV27,TRBD2,CASRLAGGSDEQYF
TRBJ2-7,TRBV4-2,-,CASSQFTALIGGGEQYF
TRBJ1-1,TRBV7-9,TRBD1,CASSAPLTGNGAFF